A single T cell receptor beta chain is shown here with its context. Germline CDR1 is SGHDT and CDR2 is YYEEEE. The CDR3 contains 16 residues. Trimming cost V 0 bases and J 2 bases, with 12 bases left between them. The sample is drawn from a study of T cell changes during pregnancy in multiple sclerosis. Sequencing was performed with immunoSEQ multiplex PCR; in TCRdb, only in-frame clones are kept and a portion is missing. Here the sample spans about 57,000 clones, approximately 90% being singletons. The TCR comes from a female donor in good health, enrolled as a control in a pregnancy study. This specimen was peripheral blood, taken in the first trimester of pregnancy. This chain connects TRBV5-6 to TRBJ2-1; a weak D match, TRBD1 (6 bases). CDR3 DNA sequence: TGTGCCAGCAGCTTGGTCGACAGGATAACCTACAATGAGCAGTTCTTC. This codes for CASSLVDRITYNEQFF.